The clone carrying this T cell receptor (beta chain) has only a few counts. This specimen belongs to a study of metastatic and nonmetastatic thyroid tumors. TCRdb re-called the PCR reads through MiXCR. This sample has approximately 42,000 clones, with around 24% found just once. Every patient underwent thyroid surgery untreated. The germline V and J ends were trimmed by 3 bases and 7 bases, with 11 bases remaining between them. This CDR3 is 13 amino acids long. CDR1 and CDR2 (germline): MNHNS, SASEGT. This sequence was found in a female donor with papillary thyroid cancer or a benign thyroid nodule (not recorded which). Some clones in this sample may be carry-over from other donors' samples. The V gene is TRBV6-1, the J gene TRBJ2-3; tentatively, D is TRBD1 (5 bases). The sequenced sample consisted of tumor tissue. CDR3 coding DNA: TGTGCCAGCAGTGATTGGGGCATGAATACGCAGTATTTT. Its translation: CASSDWGMNTQYF.